This T cell receptor (beta chain) was identified during a study of blood T cell repertoires in COVID-19. Study as a whole: T cells, B-cell-depleted T cells, or PBMCs supplied cDNA or gDNA.

Source study methods: Estimation of nucleated cell counts relied on the amplification of reference gene primers. Repertoires were generated with immunoSEQ multiplex PCR, while TCRdb's copy carries only in-frame clones and drops some. D and trimming were read from the DNA, whereas the V and J calls and clone size are those reported in that table. This table has around 100,000 clones, 82% appearing once. The ends were cut back, 5 bases at V and 0 bases at J, with 9 bases in the middle. Germline V gives CDR1 SQVTM, CDR2 ANQGSEA. The CDR3 loop spans 13 amino acids. This chain connects TRBV29-1 to TRBJ2-3, with D perhaps TRBD1 (5 bases). The sample consisted of peripheral blood. The TCR comes from a man in his 60s with acute or convalescent COVID-19. The CDR3 nucleotides are TGCAGCGTTACGACAGATAGCACAGATACGCAGTATTTT. This translates into CSVTTDSTDTQYF.